The T cell receptor (beta chain) described here comes from a study of blood T cell repertoires in COVID-19. Study context: Samples representing acute and convalescent COVID-19 were sourced from the United States, Italy and Spain. T cells, B-cell-depleted T cells, or PBMCs provided the cDNA or gDNA that served as material.

Losses at the gene ends were 0 bases for V and 10 bases for J; bases not matched to a gene: 5. The germline V gene encodes CDR1 MGHDK and CDR2 SYGVNS. This CDR3 comprises 14 residues. Source study methods: How many nucleated cells were present was estimated from reference gene primer amplification. The repertoire was sequenced with immunoSEQ multiplex PCR; TCRdb's copy has only in-frame clones and lacks some. That table gives V, J and clone size, and the DNA gave D and trimming. The table records roughly 160,000 clones, about 88% of them present only once. The chain links TRBV25-1 to TRBJ1-4; 7 nucleotides line up with TRBD1. Sequenced input: peripheral blood. The receptor was derived from a man aged 50 or older who had recovered from COVID-19. CDR3 DNA: TGTGCCAGCAGTGAATATCAGGGGGAGGTAAAACTGTTTTTT. It codes for CASSEYQGEVKLFF.